Reported below is one TCR beta chain. At least ten counts were recorded for this clonotype. Its antigen specificity is not known. The record has no base qualities; no much larger clone is one base away. CDR1 DFQATT and CDR2 SNEGSKA are derived from the germline V gene (reference sequence). There are 14 amino acids in the CDR3, from cysteine to phenylalanine inclusive. Here the CDR3 DNA is all that survives: 42 bases in frame from base 1. V lost 2 bases and J lost 5 bases, and the count of bases not matched to a germline gene is 5. The data originate from a study of T cells in Graves' hyperthyroidism and ophthalmopathy (dated by TCRdb to the late 2010s). General notes on the study: Peripheral blood samples were taken at the time of initial diagnosis, prior to any treatment. The study also compared thyroid tissue and blood T-cell repertoires from five or six Graves' hyperthyroidism patients. The paper reports TCR Vbeta CDR3 sequencing of approximately 140 peripheral blood samples: some 41 ophthalmopathy, under 80 hyperthyroidism and approximately 17 progressor patients. To identify TCR V-J signatures that set the groups apart, the researchers used a discovery cohort of 90 to 100 patients, made up of 40 to 45 with Graves' ophthalmopathy and about 55 with stable Graves' hyperthyroidism. The 100 or so discovery patients were divided at random into training and test sets in a 7:3 ratio. Whether ophthalmopathy could be predicted prospectively was tested in an independent validation cohort made up of some 20 hyperthyroidism patients plus 17 patients who later progressed to ophthalmopathy. Following sampling, methimazole starting at 30 mg daily was given to hyperthyroidism patients, and high-dose intravenous methylprednisolone was given to ophthalmopathy patients.

Ophthalmopathy patients had moderately to severely active disease, with a Clinical Activity Score of 3 or more, a NOSPECS grade of 4 or more, and a disease duration of less than 3 months. The study excluded patients with uncontrolled infections, other autoimmune diseases, pregnancy or lactation. Clinical symptoms, serum thyroxine and TRAb, thyroid ultrasound, and orbital computed tomography formed the basis for the diagnoses. PBMCs were isolated from 7.5 to 10 ml of fresh peripheral blood by Ficoll-Paque density gradient centrifugation. Total RNA was extracted with Trizol reagent, and quality was checked on an Agilent 2100 Bioanalyzer. What the research found in general, with its limitations: During validation, the model predicted progression to ophthalmopathy a median of around six months ahead of onset, with almost 71% sensitivity and 72.22% specificity. Most expanded thyroid clonotypes (frequency above 0.001) were also detected in blood, a finding suggesting that blood repertoires may reflect thyroid immune responses. No statistical method was used to fix the sample size in advance, and group allocation was not hidden from the investigators. A 13 V-J signature model separated ophthalmopathy from stable hyperthyroidism, with roughly 88% sensitivity and 81.08% specificity in cross-validation and 80%/75% in testing.

The TCR beta CDR3 regions were amplified from RNA transcripts. For the first round of RT-PCR on the TCR CDR3, the HTBI primer set was used together with the Qiagen OneStep RT-PCR kit. Libraries were constructed in a second round of multiplex PCR, after which size selection and purification were carried out. Sequencing of the libraries was done on an Illumina HiSeq2000 using paired-end 100 bp reads. The original methods were these. Raw data were processed with SOAPnuke, discarding reads with adapters, uncalled bases, mean Phred below 15, or no exact constant-primer or identifier match. COPE v1.2.5 was used to merge the high-quality paired reads, and each unique nucleotide sequence was defined as a clonotype. Clonotypes were aligned to IMGT TRBV, TRBD and TRBJ reference segments using MiTCR v1.1. Only V-J combinations with frequency above 0.0001, covering 99% to 99.2% of repertoires, were analysed. A TCS score was defined as the ratio between F50 (clonal expansion) and ExV (chaos), using BLOSUM62-based TCRdist between CDR3 peptides within each V-J. Welch's t-statistics and random forest reduced roughly 500 V-J features to about 13, which were used in a naive Bayes classifier (R e1071). In TCRdb, the public reads were trimmed at Q25 with fastp and aligned with MiXCR, with productive beta chains retained. Every entry covers one CDR3 protein and lists the most common genes and DNA from its rows. The V and J calls shown here were made by TCRdb, not taken from the authors' results. The sample table records about 300,000 distinct CDR3 sequences; approximately 18% of these occur just once. The top ten hold roughly 39% of the sample.

Recombination connected TRBV20-1 to TRBJ2-5, with TRBD2 matching 10 junction bases. Source material: blood. This receptor was obtained from a man aged 45-65 years with Graves' ophthalmopathy. The CDR3 region reads CSARSLAGVETQYF. At the DNA level, the sequence is TGCAGTGCTAGATCCCTAGCGGGAGTCGAGACCCAGTACTTC.